These T cell receptor beta chains were read from a single sample in a study of blood T cells in healthy people across ages. TCRdb processed the 5' RACE reads anew with MiXCR; each CDR3 protein has one entry. The sample has hundreds of thousands of distinct CDR3 sequences, 45% to 50% seen once. Material: blood. The receptor source for this set is a woman aged 55-69 years in good health. The CDR3 runs from the conserved cysteine through the conserved F or W. A D gene is named only where the DNA matches it firmly. Clone size, where shown, is once, few, many, or a class for clones that have expanded.

>.|.|TRBJ1-1|TRBV4-3
TGCGCCAGCAGCCCTGAGATGGCAGGGGAGTTGAACACTGAAGCTTTCTTT
CASSPEMAGELNTEAFF
>TRBD2|.|TRBJ2-7|TRBV10-3
TGTGCCATCAGTGATTTCGGGAGGGTCTACGAGCAGTACTTC
CAISDFGRVYEQYF
>TRBD1|.|TRBJ1-2|TRBV20-1
TGCAGTGCTAGAGGGACAGGAATTGACTATGGCTACACCTTC
CSARGTGIDYGYTF
>.|.|TRBJ2-7|TRBV7-2
TGTGCCAGCAGCCCGATCCACGAGCAGTACTTC
CASSPIHEQYF
>TRBD2|once|TRBJ2-3|TRBV27
TGTGCCAGCTGTTTATTCCCTCCCCGGGAGGGTCCAGATACGCAGTATTTT
CASCLFPPREGPDTQYF
>.|.|TRBJ2-7|TRBV20-1
TGCAGTGCCCTAAAGGGGGGCGGGAGTACCTACGAGCAGTACTTC
CSALKGGGSTYEQYF
>.|.|TRBJ2-7|TRBV18
TGTGCCAGCTCACCTACGGCAGGGACTTCCTACGAGCAGTACTTC
CASSPTAGTSYEQYF
>.|.|TRBJ1-1|TRBV20-1
TGCAGTGCTCCTCCCGGGGGGCAGGGCACTGAAGCTTTCTTT
CSAPPGGQGTEAFF
>TRBD1|.|TRBJ2-3|TRBV28
TGTGCCAGCAGCCTAGGACAGGGGACTACAGATACGCAGTATTTT
CASSLGQGTTDTQYF
>.|.|TRBJ2-4|TRBV11-1
TGTGCCAGCAGCCCTGACCAAAACATTCAGTACTTC
CASSPDQNIQYF
>.|few|TRBJ1-2|TRBV20-1
TGCAGTGCTAGCCGGGAGGGCTATGGCTACACCTTC
CSASREGYGYTF
>.|.|TRBJ1-1|TRBV7-2
TGTGCCAGCAGCTACGGGACGGCGAACACTGAAGCTTTCTTT
CASSYGTANTEAFF
>.|.|TRBJ2-5|TRBV9
TGTGCCAGCCGGGGGTCTCAAGAGACCCAGTACTTC
CASRGSQETQYF
>.|.|TRBJ1-4|TRBV20-1
TGCAGTCGAGTGGACAGCGCTAATGAAAAACTGTTTTTT
CSRVDSANEKLFF
>.|.|TRBJ1-5|TRBV28
TGTGCCAGCGAGGGGGGTTTAAGCAATCAGCCCCAGCATTTT
CASEGGLSNQPQHF
>.|.|TRBJ2-3|TRBV9
TGTGCCAGCAGCGTAGTGGGCGGAACGGCTTATTCCACAGATACGCAGTATTTT
CASSVVGGTAYSTDTQYF
>TRBD1|.|TRBJ2-5|TRBV10-3
TGTGCCATCGCTCCCGTCGACAGGGCAAAGACCCAGTACTTC
CAIAPVDRAKTQYF
>.|.|TRBJ1-1|TRBV29-1
TGCAGCGTTTACAGGGACAACAACGCTGAAGCTTTCTTT
CSVYRDNNAEAFF
>TRBD2|.|TRBJ2-5|TRBV7-2
TGTGCCAGCAATACACTAGCGGGGCCACTAGAGACCCAGTACTTC
CASNTLAGPLETQYF
>TRBD2|once|TRBJ2-7|TRBV28
TGTGCCAGCACCAAAGCGGGAGTGGGGGGTTACGAGCAGTACTTC
CASTKAGVGGYEQYF
>.|few|TRBJ2-7|TRBV6-5
TGTGCCAGCAGTTACTCGGGACACCTTTCCTACGAGCAGTACTTC
CASSYSGHLSYEQYF
>.|few|TRBJ1-4|TRBV27
TGTGCCAGCAGTATGAGGGGACCTTCATGGGCGAGTGAAAAACTGTTTTTT
CASSMRGPSWASEKLFF
>.|.|TRBJ2-7|TRBV7-9
TGTGCCAGCAGCTTAGCGAGGCGGCAGGCCTTAGTCGAGCAGTACTTC
CASSLARRQALVEQYF
>TRBD1|.|TRBJ1-2|TRBV29-1
TGCAGCGTTGACCAAACGGGACAGGGGGCGATTGGCTACACCTTC
CSVDQTGQGAIGYTF
>.|few|TRBJ1-2|TRBV5-6
TGTGCCAGCAGCTCAGGACAGAATAACTATGGCTACACCTTC
CASSSGQNNYGYTF
>.|.|TRBJ1-6|TRBV2
TGTGCCAGCAGTGAGCAGGGAAACTATAATTCACCCCTCCACTTT
CASSEQGNYNSPLHF
>.|.|TRBJ2-7|TRBV7-3
TGTGCCAGCAGCGGTAGCGGTCCTAGCTCCTACAATGAGCAGTACTTC
CASSGSGPSSYNEQYF
>.|.|TRBJ1-2|TRBV5-1
TGCGCCAGCAGCCCGGGGGGAGGCGTAAACTATGGCTACACCTTC
CASSPGGGVNYGYTF
>TRBD1|.|TRBJ2-6|TRBV14
TGTGCCAGCAGCCTCCGACAGGGAACTGGGGCCAACGTCCTGACTTTC
CASSLRQGTGANVLTF
>.|.|TRBJ1-4|TRBV27
TGTGCCAGCAGTCCGGGCTCTCTGAAGGAAAAACTGTTTTTT
CASSPGSLKEKLFF
>.|many|TRBJ2-7|TRBV7-2
TGTGCCAGCAGCCCGTCGGGGGCCTACGAGCAGTACTTC
CASSPSGAYEQYF
>.|.|TRBJ2-7|TRBV9
TGTGCCAGCAGCGTAGAGGGGACGGGAATCTACGAGCAGTACTTC
CASSVEGTGIYEQYF
>.|few|TRBJ2-7|TRBV18
TGTGCCAGCTCACCATCACTAGCCCTTACTAGCGAGCAGTACTTC
CASSPSLALTSEQYF